One TCR beta chain is described in this entry. Trimming took 0 bases from V and 5 from J, leaving 8 bases between them. The CDR3 is made up of 15 amino acids. Germline values: CDR1 LGHNA, CDR2 YSLEER. TCRdb re-derived calls from the RT-PCR reads in MiXCR, one entry per CDR3 protein. The data hold some 87,000 distinct CDR3 sequences, with 40% to 60% observed a single time. This sample is part of a study of patients and donors after allogeneic stem cell transplantation. Sequenced sample: blood, either unsorted or a sorted T cell fraction (not recorded which). The V gene is TRBV4-3, the J gene TRBJ1-6; D not resolved. This TCR was recovered from a human donor who was either an allogeneic HSCT recipient or a stem cell or donor lymphocyte infusion donor (not recorded which). It is not recorded whose cells these are; they may come from a transplant donor. DNA of the CDR3: TGCGCCAGCAGCCAAGATGGGGTTAATAATTCACCCCTCCACTTT. Translating it yields CASSQDGVNNSPLHF.